Listed below are T cell receptor beta chains from one sample, sequenced in a study of OX40 agonist ivuxolimab in advanced cancers. Method: immunoSEQ multiplex PCR; TCRdb's copy keeps in-frame clones and lacks some. The profile covers 90,000 or so clones, with more than 85% appearing a single time and about 1.1% taken by the ten largest. Sequenced material: CD4+ or CD8+ T cells sorted from blood, taken in a trial of the OX40 agonist ivuxolimab. The receptors derive from an adult with an advanced solid tumor such as melanoma, head and neck, liver or kidney cancer. The CDR3 runs from the conserved cysteine through the conserved F or W. Size is omitted from some rows. Given values are once, few, many or a class for expanded clones.

v_call cdr3_length clone_size cdr3_aa
TRBV5-1 15 NA CASKPLPGQQYEQYF
TRBV18 13 once CASSLRSTDTQYF
TRBV30 11 NA CAWGLAYEQYF
TRBV28 14 NA CASSLAQGSEKLFF
TRBV19 14 NA CASSIKRDSVTQYF
TRBV28 14 NA CASAWGGLGNTIYF
TRBV28 16 NA CASSLGPLRGTYEQYF
TRBV15 16 NA CATSRIRDRGYNEQFF
TRBV2 15 NA CASSEAARGNSPLHF
TRBV27 15 NA CASSVIAGGTDTQYF
TRBV28 15 NA CASSLAPGERETQYF
TRBV28 16 NA CASSLLGGRGTGELFF
TRBV5-1 13 NA CASSLIQGSEAFF
TRBV11-2 15 NA CASSWEGMVPGELFF
TRBV5-5 13 once CASSLPTGDGYTF
TRBV28 16 NA CASSGHSPVGANVLTF
TRBV7-3 15 NA CASSRREGGRDEQFF
TRBV21-1 14 NA CATPRVQGTDIQYF
TRBV10-3 14 few CAIRDQGSGEKLFF
TRBV5-4 15 once CASSALTSGSGEQFF
TRBV6-1 14 NA CASSLAGPTDTQYF
TRBV4-1 14 NA CASSQGPFANEQFF
TRBV5-1 15 NA CASRQLGQGNTEAFF
TRBV27 17 NA CASTPGAGVPGANVLTF
TRBV6-6 11 NA CASSRIYEQYF
TRBV29-1 16 NA CSVGPRTSGTTYEQYF
TRBV19 15 NA CASSTTGTLYNEQFF
TRBV10-3 17 NA CAISEAGRRANTGELFF
TRBV18 14 NA CASSPGGGDTEAFF
TRBV18 14 NA CASSRGQTTDTQYF
TRBV28 15 NA CASSLEGTSNQPQHF
TRBV7-2 14 NA CASSRGGEADTQYF
TRBV28 15 NA CASRTGAVSSSPLHF
TRBV5-4 16 NA CASSKIAVSSTDTQYF
TRBV19 13 NA CASSPAGDQPQHF
TRBV18 14 NA CASSPRGVSDTQYF
TRBV5-1 13 NA CASGEGFGTEAFF
TRBV5-1 17 NA CASSLDETGTTTDTQYF
TRBV30 12 NA CAWTGGPGTQYF
TRBV6-6 12 NA CASRAGQDGYTF
TRBV19 16 NA CASSMDPSGSADTQYF
TRBV11-1 15 NA CASSLSGTSGIEQYF
TRBV28 16 NA CASRSGQGSRTYEQYF
TRBV28 17 NA CATYGGIGTSASYEQYF
TRBV4-2 16 NA CASSQELGGANQPQHF
TRBV9 15 NA CASSVDSGGGYGYTF
TRBV6-5 15 few CASSYQPGTNTEAFF
TRBV18 16 NA CASSPRAGVSYNEQFF
TRBV5-1 15 NA CASSQQGTAGNTIYF
TRBV4-2 20 NA CASSLKRRTGGEAGANVLTF
TRBV19 15 NA CASSIITGVGQPQHF
TRBV9 14 NA CASSPGDGTGELFF
TRBV2 15 NA CASSEGGQHTDTQYF